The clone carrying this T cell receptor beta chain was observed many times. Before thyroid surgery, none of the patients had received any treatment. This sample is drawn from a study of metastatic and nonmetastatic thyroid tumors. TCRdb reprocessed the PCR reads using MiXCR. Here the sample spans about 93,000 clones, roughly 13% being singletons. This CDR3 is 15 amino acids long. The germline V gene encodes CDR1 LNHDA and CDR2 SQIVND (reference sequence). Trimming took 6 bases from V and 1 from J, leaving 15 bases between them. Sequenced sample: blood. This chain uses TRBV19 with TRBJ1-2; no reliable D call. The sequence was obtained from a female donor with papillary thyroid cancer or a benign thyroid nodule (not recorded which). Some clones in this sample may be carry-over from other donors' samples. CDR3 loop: CASSRVEGYNYGYTF. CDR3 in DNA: TGTGCCAGTAGCCGAGTCGAAGGATATAACTATGGCTACACCTTC. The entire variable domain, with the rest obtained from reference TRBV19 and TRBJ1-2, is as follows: DGGITQSPKYLFRKEGQNVTLSCEQNLNHDAMYWYRQDPGQGLRLIYYSQIVNDFQKGDIAEGYSVSREKKESFPLTVTSAQKNPTAFYLCASSRVEGYNYGYTFGSGTRLTVV.